This TCR beta chain was recovered during a study of OX40 agonist ivuxolimab in advanced cancers. Overall study: With ivuxolimab, an agonistic anti-OX40 (CD134) antibody, patients were treated.

The V gene end was trimmed by 2 bases and the J gene end by 3 bases; junction bases not matched to a gene: 4. CDR1 is SEHNR and CDR2 is FQNEAQ in the germline V gene (reference sequence). The CDR3 is 15 residues long. Only in-frame clones appear in the TCRdb table, and some are missing; sequencing was by immunoSEQ multiplex PCR. The sample has around 76,000 clones; just under 85% are singletons. Patients had blood sampled at baseline and again on cycle 4 day 1 and cycle 7 day 1. Whole-study results and caveats: In the 0.1 to 3.0 mg/kg range, CD4+ and CD8+ blood T cells had expanded clonally by week 6.

Note on this clone: Its antigen is undetermined.

The rearrangement joins TRBV7-9 to TRBJ2-1, with 7 bases that match TRBD1. The source was CD4+ or CD8+ T cells sorted from blood, collected in a trial of the OX40 agonist ivuxolimab. The TCR sequence derives from an adult with an advanced solid tumor such as melanoma, head and neck, liver or kidney cancer. The CDR3 DNA is TGTGCCAGCAGCTTATCAGGGGGAAACTACAATGAGCAGTTCTTC. As protein: CASSLSGGNYNEQFF.